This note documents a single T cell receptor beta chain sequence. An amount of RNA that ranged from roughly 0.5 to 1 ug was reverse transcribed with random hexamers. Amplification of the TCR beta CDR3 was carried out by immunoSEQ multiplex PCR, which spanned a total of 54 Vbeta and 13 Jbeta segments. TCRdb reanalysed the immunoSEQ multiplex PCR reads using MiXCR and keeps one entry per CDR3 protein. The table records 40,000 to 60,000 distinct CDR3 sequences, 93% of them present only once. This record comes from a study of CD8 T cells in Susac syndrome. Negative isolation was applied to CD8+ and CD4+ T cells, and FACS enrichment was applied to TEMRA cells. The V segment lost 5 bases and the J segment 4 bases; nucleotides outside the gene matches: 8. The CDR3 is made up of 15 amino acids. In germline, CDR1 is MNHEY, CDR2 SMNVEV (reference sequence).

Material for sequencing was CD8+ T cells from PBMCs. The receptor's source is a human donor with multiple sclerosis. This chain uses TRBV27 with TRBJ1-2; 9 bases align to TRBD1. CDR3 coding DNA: TGTGCCAGCAGTCACGGGACAGGGATGGGCTATGGCTACACCTTC. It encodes CASSHGTGMGYGYTF.